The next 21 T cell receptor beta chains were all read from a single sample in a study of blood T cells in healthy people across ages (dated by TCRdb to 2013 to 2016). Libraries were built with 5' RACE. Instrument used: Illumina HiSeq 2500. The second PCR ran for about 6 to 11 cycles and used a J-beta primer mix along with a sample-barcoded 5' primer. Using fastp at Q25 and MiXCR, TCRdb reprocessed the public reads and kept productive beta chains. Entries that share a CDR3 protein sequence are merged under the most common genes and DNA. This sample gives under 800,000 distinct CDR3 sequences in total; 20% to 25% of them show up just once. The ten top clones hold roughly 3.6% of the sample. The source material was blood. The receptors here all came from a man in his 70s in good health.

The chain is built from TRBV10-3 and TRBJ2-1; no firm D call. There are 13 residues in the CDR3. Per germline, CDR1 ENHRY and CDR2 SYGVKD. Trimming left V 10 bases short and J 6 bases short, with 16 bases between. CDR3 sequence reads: CATRQNPSNEQFF. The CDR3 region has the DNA TGTGCCACCAGGCAGAACCCGAGCAATGAGCAGTTCTTC.

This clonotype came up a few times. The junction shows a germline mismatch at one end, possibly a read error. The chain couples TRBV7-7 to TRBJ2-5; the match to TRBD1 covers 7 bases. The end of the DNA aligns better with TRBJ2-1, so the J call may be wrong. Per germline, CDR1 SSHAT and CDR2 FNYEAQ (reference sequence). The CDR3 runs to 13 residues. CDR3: CASSLDRDDEQFF. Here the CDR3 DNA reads TGTGCTAGCAGCTTAGACAGGGACGATGAGCAGTTCTTC.

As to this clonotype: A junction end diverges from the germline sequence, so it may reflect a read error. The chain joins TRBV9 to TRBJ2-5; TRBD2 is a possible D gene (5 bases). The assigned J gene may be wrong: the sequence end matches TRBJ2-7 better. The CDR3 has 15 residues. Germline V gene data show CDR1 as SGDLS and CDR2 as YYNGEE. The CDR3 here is CASGVIGDNSYEQYF. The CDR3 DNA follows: TGTGCCAGCGGCGTAATCGGGGATAACTCCTACGAGCAGTACTTC.

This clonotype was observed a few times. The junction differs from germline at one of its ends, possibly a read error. The CDR3 sequence: CASSVGGTSGSGAETQYF. The DNA of the CDR3 is TGTGCCAGCAGCGTAGGAGGGACTAGCGGGAGTGGGGCAGAGACCCAGTACTTT. The chain uses TRBV9 and TRBJ2-1, with 14 bases that match TRBD2. There are 18 residues in the CDR3. Germline V gives CDR1 SGDLS, CDR2 YYNGEE. Using reference TRBV9 and TRBJ2-1 for the parts outside the CDR3, the full variable domain is DSGVTQTPKHLITATGQRVTLRCSPRSGDLSVYWYQQSLDQGLQFLIQYYNGEERAKGNILERFSAQQFPDLHSELNLSSLELGDSALYFCASSVGGTSGSGAETQYFGPGTRLTVL.

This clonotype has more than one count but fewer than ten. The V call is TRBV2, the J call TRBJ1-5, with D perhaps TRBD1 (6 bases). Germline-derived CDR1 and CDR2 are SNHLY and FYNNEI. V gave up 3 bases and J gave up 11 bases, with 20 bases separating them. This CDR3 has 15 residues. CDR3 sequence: CASSEVGTIRWTQHF. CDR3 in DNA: TGTGCCAGCAGTGAGGTAGGGACAATCCGTTGGACCCAGCATTTT.

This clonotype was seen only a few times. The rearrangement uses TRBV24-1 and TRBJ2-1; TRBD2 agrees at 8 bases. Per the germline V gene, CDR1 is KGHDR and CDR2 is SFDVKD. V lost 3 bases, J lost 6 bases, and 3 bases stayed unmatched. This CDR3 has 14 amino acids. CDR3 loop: CATSDTTSANEQFF. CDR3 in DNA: TGTGCCACCAGTGATACGACTAGCGCCAATGAGCAGTTCTTC.

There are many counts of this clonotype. CDR3 sequence (DNA): TGTGCCAGCAGCCCCGGGGGACAGATGCACGAGCAGTACTTC. Its protein is CASSPGGQMHEQYF. The chain employs TRBV5-6 and TRBJ2-7, with a tentative D call TRBD1 (7 bases). This CDR3 is built from 14 residues. With 4 bases removed from V and 5 bases from J, the gap between germline ends came to 16 bases. Germline V gene sequence: CDR1 SGHDT, CDR2 YYEEEE.

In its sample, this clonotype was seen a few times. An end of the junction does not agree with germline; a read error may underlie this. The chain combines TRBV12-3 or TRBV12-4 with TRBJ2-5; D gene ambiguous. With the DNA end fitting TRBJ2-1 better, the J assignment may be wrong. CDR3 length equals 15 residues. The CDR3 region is CASSLREVVNNVQFF. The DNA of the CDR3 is TGTGCCAGCAGTTTAAGGGAAGTAGTAAACAATGTGCAGTTCTTC.

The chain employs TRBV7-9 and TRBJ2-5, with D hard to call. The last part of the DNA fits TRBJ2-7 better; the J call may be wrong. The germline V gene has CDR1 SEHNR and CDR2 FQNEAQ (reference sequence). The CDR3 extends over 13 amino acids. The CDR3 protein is CASSSGVIHEQYF. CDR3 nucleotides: TGTGCCAGCAGCTCGGGTGTGATCCACGAGCAGTACTTC.

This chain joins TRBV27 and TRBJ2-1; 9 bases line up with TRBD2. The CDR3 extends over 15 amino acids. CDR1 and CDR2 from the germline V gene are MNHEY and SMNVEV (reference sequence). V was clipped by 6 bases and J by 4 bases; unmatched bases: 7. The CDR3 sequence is CASSLLAGQYNEQFF. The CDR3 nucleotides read TGTGCCAGCAGCCTGCTAGCGGGACAGTACAATGAGCAGTTCTTC.

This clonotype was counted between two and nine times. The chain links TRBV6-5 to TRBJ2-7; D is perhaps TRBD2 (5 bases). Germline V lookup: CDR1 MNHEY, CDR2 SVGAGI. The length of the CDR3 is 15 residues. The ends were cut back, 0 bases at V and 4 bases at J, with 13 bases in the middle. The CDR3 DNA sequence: TGTGCCAGCAGTTACTCCCCCCGGGATGGGTACGAGCAGTACTTC. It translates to CASSYSPRDGYEQYF.

CDR3 loop: CSASQGSEGNTIYF. CDR3 DNA: TGCAGTGCTTCACAGGGTTCGGAGGGAAACACCATATATTTT. This chain links TRBV20-1 with TRBJ1-3; a weak D match, TRBD1 (6 bases). The ends were cut back, 5 bases at V and 4 bases at J, with 15 bases in the middle. In germline, CDR1 is DFQATT, CDR2 SNEGSKA (reference sequence). The CDR3 runs to 14 residues.

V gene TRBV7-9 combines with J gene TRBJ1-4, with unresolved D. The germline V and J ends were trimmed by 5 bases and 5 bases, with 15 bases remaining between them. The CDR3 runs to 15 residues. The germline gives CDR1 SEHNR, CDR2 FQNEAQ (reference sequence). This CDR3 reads CASSPAGGANEKLFF. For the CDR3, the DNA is TGTGCCAGCAGCCCCGCGGGAGGAGCCAATGAAAAACTGTTTTTT.

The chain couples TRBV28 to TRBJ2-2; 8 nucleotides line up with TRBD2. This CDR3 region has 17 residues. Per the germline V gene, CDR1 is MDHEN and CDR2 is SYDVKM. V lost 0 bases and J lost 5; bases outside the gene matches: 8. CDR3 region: CASSLWASGSITGELFF. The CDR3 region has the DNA TGTGCCAGCAGTTTATGGGCCAGCGGGAGTATTACCGGGGAGCTGTTTTTT.

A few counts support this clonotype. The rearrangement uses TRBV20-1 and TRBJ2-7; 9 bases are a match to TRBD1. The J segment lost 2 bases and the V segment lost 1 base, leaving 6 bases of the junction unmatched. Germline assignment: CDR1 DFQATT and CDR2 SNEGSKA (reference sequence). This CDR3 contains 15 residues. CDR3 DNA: TGCAGTGCTAGAGGGGGACAGGGTTTCCCCTACGAGCAGTACTTC. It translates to CSARGGQGFPYEQYF.

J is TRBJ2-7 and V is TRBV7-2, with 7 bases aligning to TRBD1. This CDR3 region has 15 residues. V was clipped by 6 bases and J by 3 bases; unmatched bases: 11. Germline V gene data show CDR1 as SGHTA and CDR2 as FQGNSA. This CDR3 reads CASRSGGISGYEQYF. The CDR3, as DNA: TGTGCCAGCAGATCAGGGGGAATTTCTGGCTACGAGCAGTACTTC.

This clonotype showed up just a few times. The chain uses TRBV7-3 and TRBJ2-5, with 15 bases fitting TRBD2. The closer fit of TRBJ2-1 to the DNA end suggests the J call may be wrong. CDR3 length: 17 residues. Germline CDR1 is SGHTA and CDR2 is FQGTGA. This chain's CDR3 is CASSVGTSGRIHNEQFF. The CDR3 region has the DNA TGTGCCAGCAGCGTCGGGACTAGCGGGAGGATCCACAATGAGCAGTTCTTC.

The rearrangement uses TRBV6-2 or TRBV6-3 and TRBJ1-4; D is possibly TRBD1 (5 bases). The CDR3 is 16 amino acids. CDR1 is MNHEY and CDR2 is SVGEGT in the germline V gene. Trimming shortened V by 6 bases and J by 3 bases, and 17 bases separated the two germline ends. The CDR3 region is CASSPPKKGANEKLFF. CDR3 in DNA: TGTGCCAGCAGCCCCCCCAAAAAAGGGGCTAATGAAAAACTGTTTTTT.

CDR3 residues: CASSQMSNQPQHF. The CDR3 DNA reads as TGTGCCAGCAGCCAAATGAGCAATCAGCCCCAGCATTTT. This chain links TRBV3-1 with TRBJ1-5; unclear D gene. The CDR3 consists of 13 residues. Germline values: CDR1 LGHDT, CDR2 YNNKEL (reference sequence). V lost 2 bases to trimming and J lost 1 base, with 3 bases between them.

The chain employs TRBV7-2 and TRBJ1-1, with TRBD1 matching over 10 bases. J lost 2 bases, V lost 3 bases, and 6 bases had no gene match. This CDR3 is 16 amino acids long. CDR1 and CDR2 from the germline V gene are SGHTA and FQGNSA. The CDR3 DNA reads TGTGCCAGCAGCTTCGGGACAGGGGAGAGAAACACTGAAGCTTTCTTT. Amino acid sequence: CASSFGTGERNTEAFF.

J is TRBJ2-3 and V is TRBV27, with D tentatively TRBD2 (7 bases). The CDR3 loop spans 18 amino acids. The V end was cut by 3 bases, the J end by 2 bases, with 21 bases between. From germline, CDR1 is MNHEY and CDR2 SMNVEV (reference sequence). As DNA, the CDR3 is TGTGCCAGCAGTTTCCGGTCTGGGGGGCTAGCGGTCACAGATACGCAGTATTTT. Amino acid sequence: CASSFRSGGLAVTDTQYF.